The 20 T cell receptor beta chains in this list originate from one sample, sequenced in a study of T cell repertoires in cytomegalovirus infection. TCRdb called the reads again in MiXCR, with one record for every CDR3 protein. The sample has roughly 300,000 distinct CDR3 sequences; about 25% are singletons. Sequencing was done on a sample of PBMCs. The receptors originated from a human donor in good health (CMV status not recorded). Some clones in this sample may be carry-over from other donors' samples.

The chain combines TRBV20-1 with TRBJ1-2, with TRBD1 as a possible D gene (6 bases). The CDR3 is made up of 15 amino acids. V was cut by 1 base and J by 1 base, with 13 bases left in between. Germline assignment: CDR1 DFQATT and CDR2 SNEGSKA (reference sequence). The CDR3 reads CSARGGGGHNYGYTF. CDR3 DNA sequence: TGCAGTGCTAGAGGGGGGGGCGGACATAACTATGGCTACACCTTC.

This clonotype was counted a few times. The V and J genes are TRBV30 and TRBJ2-7; 10 bases agree with TRBD2. Unmatched junction bases numbered 11, after V lost 6 bases and J lost 0 bases. Germline CDR1 is GTSNPN and CDR2 is SVGIG (reference sequence). This CDR3 is 16 amino acids long. The CDR3 protein is CACASRLAGPSYEQYF. CDR3 in DNA: TGTGCCTGCGCGTCGAGACTAGCGGGCCCCTCCTACGAGCAGTACTTC.

This clonotype came up a few times. This rearrangement joins TRBV25-1 to TRBJ1-5, with a tentative D call TRBD1 (5 bases). CDR1 is MGHDK, CDR2 SYGVNS, per germline. The CDR3 has 14 residues. V was pared by 6 bases and J by 6 bases, with 15 bases between. CDR3 nucleotide sequence: TGTGCCAGCAGGGACCAGGGCCCGGGTCAGCCCCAGCATTTT. It yields the protein CASRDQGPGQPQHF.

CDR3 loop: CSAQGASGGIYNEQFF. The CDR3 DNA reads as TGCAGTGCCCAAGGCGCTAGCGGGGGGATCTACAATGAGCAGTTCTTC. The chain joins TRBV20-1 to TRBJ2-1; 11 nucleotides line up with TRBD2. Germline loops: CDR1 DFQATT, CDR2 SNEGSKA (reference sequence). This CDR3 comprises 16 residues. V was clipped by 6 bases and J by 3 bases; unmatched bases: 10.

The chain has TRBV6-1 and TRBJ1-5, with D perhaps TRBD1 (5 bases). CDR3 size: 13 residues. Trimming left V 3 bases short and J 13 bases short, with 16 bases between. Germline CDR1 and CDR2: MNHNS and SASEGT. This chain's CDR3 is CASSEKRSGPQHF. The DNA of the CDR3 is TGTGCCAGCAGTGAGAAAAGATCGGGGCCGCAGCATTTT.

This clonotype showed up many times. The V call is TRBV7-2, the J call TRBJ2-3; D is perhaps TRBD2 (6 bases). The V gene lost 2 bases and the J gene lost 4 bases, with 10 bases spanning the gap. This CDR3 spans 14 amino acids. Germline V gives CDR1 SGHTA, CDR2 FQGNSA. The CDR3 sequence is CASSLRVAADTQYF. The DNA of the CDR3 is TGTGCCAGCAGCTTACGGGTAGCGGCAGATACGCAGTATTTT. Full variable domain (rest looked up from reference TRBV7-2 and TRBJ2-3): GAGVSQSPSNKVTEKGKDVELRCDPISGHTALYWYRQSLGQGLEFLIYFQGNSAPDKSGLPSDRFSAERTGGSVSTLTIQRTQQEDSAVYLCASSLRVAADTQYFGPGTRLTVL.

This clonotype appeared many times. CDR3: CASSLSIAGSSEQYF. CDR3 in DNA: TGTGCCAGCAGCTTATCAATAGCGGGAAGTTCCGAGCAGTACTTC. The chain couples TRBV7-2 to TRBJ2-7; 8 positions agree with TRBD2. The ends lost 2 bases at V and 6 bases at J; junction bases unmatched: 9. Germline values: CDR1 SGHTA, CDR2 FQGNSA. The CDR3 runs 15 residues.

The sample holds many counts of this clonotype. V usage is TRBV11-2 and J usage is TRBJ2-7, with 16 bases matching TRBD2. The CDR3 has 19 residues. Germline CDR1 and CDR2: SGHAT and FQNNGV. V was clipped by 1 base and J by 2 bases; unmatched bases: 8. CDR3 DNA sequence: TGTGCCAGCAGCTTAGTAGGGACTAGCGGGGGGGCCCGCACCTACGAGCAGTACTTC. Protein product: CASSLVGTSGGARTYEQYF.

This clonotype was found a few times. In nucleotides, the CDR3 is TGTGCCAGCAGTCGGGTAGCGGGACTCTACAATGAGCAGTTCTTC. Translating it yields CASSRVAGLYNEQFF. The rearrangement links TRBV6-4 to TRBJ2-1, with 8 bases fitting TRBD2. The V gene's germline CDR1 is MRHNA and CDR2 SNTAGT. The junction had 6 bases not matched to a gene; V was cut back by 5 bases and J by 3 bases. The CDR3 is 15 residues long.

The chain recombines TRBV28 with TRBJ2-1; 9 bases are a match to TRBD2. There are 16 residues in the CDR3. CDR1 MDHEN and CDR2 SYDVKM come from the germline V gene. Trimming removed 5 bases from V and 4 bases from J; junction bases left unmatched: 9. CDR3 region: CASSPSQSGGYNEQFF. The CDR3 nucleotides read TGTGCCAGCAGTCCCTCCCAAAGCGGGGGGTACAATGAGCAGTTCTTC.

The CDR3 loop is CASSYRTAAKNIQYF. The CDR3 DNA is TGTGCCAGCAGTTACCGGACCGCGGCGAAAAACATTCAGTACTTC. The V call is TRBV6-5, the J call TRBJ2-4; no firm D call. Deletions cut 2 bases from V and 4 bases from J, with 12 bases between. In germline, CDR1 is MNHEY, CDR2 SVGAGI. CDR3 length: 15 amino acids.

This clonotype appeared a few times. The J gene is TRBJ2-1, the V gene TRBV2; D might be TRBD2 (7 bases). Germline V gives CDR1 SNHLY, CDR2 FYNNEI. CDR3 length equals 14 residues. The V end lost 9 bases, the J end lost 4 bases, and 16 bases lay between the germline ends. The CDR3 coding sequence is TGTGCCAGAGAGGGGGAGGGCAGATACAATGAGCAGTTCTTC. Translating gives CAREGEGRYNEQFF.

Only a few counts were recorded for this clonotype. The chain combines TRBV28 with TRBJ1-6; D uncertain. This CDR3 contains 17 residues. In germline, CDR1 is MDHEN, CDR2 SYDVKM. Deletions cut 7 bases from V and 0 bases from J, with 16 bases between. CDR3 sequence: CASISPPGDSYNSPLHF. The CDR3 DNA sequence: TGTGCCAGCATCTCTCCCCCCGGGGACTCCTATAATTCACCCCTCCACTTT.

The V and J genes are TRBV7-2 and TRBJ1-2; TRBD1 agrees at 7 bases. Trimming cost V 4 bases and J 6 bases; bases outside gene matches: 8. This CDR3 is 14 amino acids long. Germline loops: CDR1 SGHTA, CDR2 FQGNSA. CDR3 DNA sequence: TGTGCCAGCAGCTCACAGGGGATGGGAGATGGCTACACCTTC. Residues: CASSSQGMGDGYTF.

The gene calls are TRBV11-2 and TRBJ2-7; 7 nucleotides agree with TRBD1. The CDR3 consists of 15 residues. Germline lookup yields CDR1 SGHAT and CDR2 FQNNGV. V lost 3 bases to trimming and J lost 3 bases; unmatched junction nucleotides: 8. CDR3 protein: CASSLYAQGLYEQYF. CDR3 coding DNA: TGTGCCAGCAGCTTGTATGCACAGGGGCTCTACGAGCAGTACTTC.

The chain has TRBV29-1 and TRBJ2-1; 10 bases are a match to TRBD2. The CDR3 spans 13 residues. With 8 bases clipped from V and 6 bases from J, the junction kept 7 bases outside the gene matches. Germline V gene data show CDR1 as SQVTM and CDR2 as ANQGSEA. CDR3 coding DNA: TGCAGCATTCTGGCTAGCGGGAGCAATGAGCAGTTCTTC. Translation gives CSILASGSNEQFF.

The V call is TRBV6-2 or TRBV6-3, the J call TRBJ2-1, with 10 nucleotides matching TRBD1. The germline V gene encodes CDR1 MNHEY and CDR2 SVGEGT. The junction had 10 bases not matched to a gene; V was cut back by 5 bases and J by 0 bases. The CDR3 loop spans 18 amino acids. CDR3 in DNA: TGTGCCAGCAGTCCGGACAGGGGGGTTTTCAGCTCCTACAATGAGCAGTTCTTC. Translated, it gives CASSPDRGVFSSYNEQFF.

The gene calls are TRBV20-1 and TRBJ1-1, with 8 bases fitting TRBD1. The CDR3 totals 15 residues. Trimming at V came to 0 bases and at J to 2 bases, leaving 5 bases not matched to a gene. CDR1 is DFQATT and CDR2 is SNEGSKA in the germline V gene (reference sequence). CDR3 DNA: TGCAGTGCTAGAGACCCTGGGACAGGAAACACTGAAGCTTTCTTT. Its protein is CSARDPGTGNTEAFF.

The chain combines TRBV7-6 with TRBJ1-6, with D possibly being TRBD1 (6 bases). CDR1 is SGHVS, CDR2 FNYEAQ, per germline. There are 16 residues in the CDR3. V dropped 5 bases and J dropped 5 bases, with 16 bases sitting between them. The CDR3 region has the DNA TGTGCCAGCAGCAAGTACGGGACACTAGATAATTCACCCCTCCACTTT. It specifies CASSKYGTLDNSPLHF.

Details on this clonotype: Given the absence of the conserved phenylalanine or tryptophan at the CDR3 end, a read error is likely. The V call is TRBV20-1, the J call TRBJ2-1; the D gene is possibly TRBD2 (6 bases). The CDR3 runs 13 residues. Germline CDR1 reads DFQATT; CDR2 reads SNEGSKA (reference sequence). The CDR3 is CSARDPGDSKQFL. CDR3 coding DNA: TGCAGTGCTCGAGACCCGGGGGACTCTAAGCAGTTCTTA.